The 31 T cell receptor beta chains listed next were all sequenced from one sample in a study of cytomegalovirus exposure and HLA in healthy donors. Method: immunoSEQ multiplex PCR; TCRdb's copy keeps in-frame clones and lacks some. The data hold 80,000 to 100,000 clones, with around nine tenths observed a single time. The source material was PBMCs. These TCRs come from a woman aged 25 to 39 in good health and CMV-seronegative.

V and J are TRBV12-5 and TRBJ1-2, with 9 positions matching TRBD1. Germline CDR1 reads LGHNT; CDR2 reads FRNRAP. This CDR3 region has 14 residues. V trimming: 4 bases; J trimming: 3 bases; junction bases outside the gene matches: 3. The CDR3 sequence: CASGSGTGYYGYTF. CDR3 bases: TGTGCTAGTGGTTCCGGGACAGGGTACTATGGCTACACCTTC.

The V call is TRBV5-4, the J call TRBJ2-2, with 9 bases that match TRBD2. The CDR3 consists of 16 residues. The trim removed 3 bases at V and 5 bases at J, leaving 8 bases unmatched. CDR1 is SGHNT and CDR2 is YYREEE in the germline V gene (reference sequence). The CDR3 loop is CASSSRSGRWTGELFF. The CDR3 DNA follows: TGTGCCAGCAGCTCCCGTAGCGGGAGATGGACCGGGGAGCTGTTTTTT.

The CDR3: CASSGQGRRKLFF. CDR3 sequence (DNA): TGTGCCAGCAGTGGACAGGGACGAAGGAAACTGTTTTTT. This chain joins TRBV27 and TRBJ1-4, with 8 nucleotides matching TRBD1. The CDR3 covers 13 residues. After removal of 5 bases from V and 11 bases from J, the junction contained 7 bases not matched to a gene. Looked up from germline, CDR1 is MNHEY and CDR2 is SMNVEV (reference sequence). The complete variable domain, with remaining parts taken from reference TRBV27 and TRBJ1-4, reads EAQVTQNPRYLITVTGKKLTVTCSQNMNHEYMSWYRQDPGLGLRQIYYSMNVEVTDKGDVPEGYKVSRKEKRNFPLILESPSPNQTSLYFCASSGQGRRKLFFGSGTQLSVL.

The V call is TRBV15, the J call TRBJ2-5; the match to TRBD2 covers 13 bases. This CDR3 contains 15 residues. The junction had 2 bases not matched to a gene; V was cut back by 3 bases and J by 4 bases. Germline CDR1 LNHNV, CDR2 YYDKDF (reference sequence). The DNA of the CDR3 is TGTGCCACCAGCAGCACTAGCGGGGGGGCAGAGACCCAGTACTTC. Its protein is CATSSTSGGAETQYF. The whole variable domain, filled in from reference TRBV15 and TRBJ2-5, reads DAMVIQNPRYQVTQFGKPVTLSCSQTLNHNVMYWYQQKSSQAPKLLFHYYDKDFNNEADTPDNFQSRRPNTSFCFLDIRSPGLGDTAMYLCATSSTSGGAETQYFGPGTRLLVL.

The V call is TRBV5-1, the J call TRBJ2-6; 9 nucleotides align to TRBD1. V was clipped by 1 base and J by 0 bases; unmatched bases: 2. The CDR3 is 17 amino acids. CDR1 SGHRS and CDR2 YFSETQ come from the germline V gene. CDR3 residues: CASSLRTGVSGANVLTF. CDR3 nucleotide sequence: TGCGCCAGCAGCTTGAGGACAGGGGTCTCTGGGGCCAACGTCCTGACTTTC.

The CDR3 is CASSVGNRGIDEQFF. The CDR3 DNA reads TGTGCCAGCAGCGTAGGGAACAGGGGTATCGATGAGCAGTTCTTC. The chain carries TRBV9 and TRBJ2-1; 7 bases agree with TRBD1. V lost 0 bases and J lost 8; bases outside the gene matches: 8. Germline V gives CDR1 SGDLS, CDR2 YYNGEE. This CDR3 has 15 residues.

The J gene is TRBJ1-2, the V gene TRBV6-5; D gene uncertain. The V gene's germline CDR1 is MNHEY and CDR2 SVGAGI. The V gene lost 5 bases and the J gene lost 4 bases, with 14 bases spanning the gap. The CDR3 runs 14 residues. CDR3 bases: TGTGCCAGCAGTCACCCCCCACTGTTCTATGGCTACACCTTC. It translates to CASSHPPLFYGYTF.

In its sample, this clone is medium-sized. CDR3 loop: CASSPGLGVGELFF. CDR3 coding DNA: TGTGCCAGCAGCCCGGGACTAGGGGTCGGGGAGCTGTTTTTT. The V and J genes are TRBV7-3 and TRBJ2-2, with 8 bases that match TRBD2. Germline V gene data show CDR1 as SGHTA and CDR2 as FQGTGA. There are 14 residues in the CDR3. V shed 5 bases and J 7 bases; nucleotides not matched to a gene: 6.

This clone was seen once. J is TRBJ1-1 and V is TRBV9; D is ambiguous. CDR3 length: 15 amino acids. Trimming took 0 bases from V and 0 from J, leaving 9 bases between them. In germline, CDR1 is SGDLS, CDR2 YYNGEE. The CDR3 reads CASSVGASMNTEAFF. The CDR3 nucleotides are TGTGCCAGCAGCGTAGGGGCAAGTATGAACACTGAAGCTTTCTTT.

The chain has TRBV7-9 and TRBJ1-5; D unclear. In germline, CDR1 is SEHNR, CDR2 FQNEAQ (reference sequence). The CDR3 extends over 13 amino acids. Deletions cut 0 bases from V and 8 bases from J, with 8 bases between. The CDR3 sequence: CASSLAPYEPQHF. CDR3 nucleotides: TGTGCCAGCAGCTTAGCCCCCTATGAGCCCCAGCATTTT.

The chain has TRBV5-8 and TRBJ2-7, with 9 bases matching TRBD1. Trimming took 3 bases from V and 5 from J; bases not matched to a gene: 6. The CDR3 runs to 14 residues. In germline, CDR1 is SGHTS, CDR2 YDEGEE. The CDR3 DNA reads TGTGCCAGCAGCTCCGGGACAGGGAGGAACGAGCAGTACTTC. It encodes CASSSGTGRNEQYF.

The chain carries TRBV15 and TRBJ2-2; D remains ambiguous. This CDR3 is 13 amino acids long. V shed 3 bases and J shed 6 bases, with 8 bases lying between them. The germline CDR1 and CDR2 sequences are LNHNV and YYDKDF (reference sequence). The CDR3 bases are TGTGCCACCAGCAGTTCTTTAGCCGGGGAGCTGTTTTTT. It is translated as CATSSSLAGELFF.

The chain employs TRBV6-1 and TRBJ1-2; 9 positions agree with TRBD1. J lost 7 bases, V lost 4 bases, and 16 bases had no gene match. The CDR3 has 17 residues. Looked up from germline, CDR1 is MNHNS and CDR2 is SASEGT. The CDR3 region is CASSVTRTGALGGGYTF. The CDR3 DNA reads TGTGCCAGCAGTGTCACCAGGACAGGGGCCTTGGGGGGTGGCTACACCTTC.

The chain couples TRBV7-9 to TRBJ2-4; the D gene is possibly TRBD1 (6 bases). The CDR3 length is 15 residues. Looked up from germline, CDR1 is SEHNR and CDR2 is FQNEAQ (reference sequence). The ends were cut back, 7 bases at V and 0 bases at J, with 13 bases in the middle. CDR3 nucleotide sequence: TGTGCCAGCACCCGCATAGGGGGAGCCAAAAACATTCAGTACTTC. Translation: CASTRIGGAKNIQYF.

The chain carries TRBV27 and TRBJ2-5; D ambiguous. Germline lookup yields CDR1 MNHEY and CDR2 SMNVEV (reference sequence). The V and J ends lost 0 bases and 4 bases respectively, with 15 bases between them. The CDR3 has 16 amino acids. The CDR3 nucleotides are TGTGCCAGCAGTTTATCGTACCGGGTAAATGTAGAGACCCAGTACTTC. As protein: CASSLSYRVNVETQYF.

V and J are TRBV9 and TRBJ1-2; D is undetermined. V was trimmed by 4 bases and J by 2 bases, leaving 18 bases between them. There are 16 residues in the CDR3. The germline V gene has CDR1 SGDLS and CDR2 YYNGEE. The CDR3 loop reads CASSPRPGVLNYGYTF. The DNA for the CDR3 is TGTGCCAGCAGCCCCCGCCCCGGGGTCCTGAACTATGGCTACACCTTC.

The genes are TRBV2 and TRBJ1-1, with TRBD1 as a possible D gene (6 bases). Trimming pared 7 bases from V and 8 bases from J, leaving 17 bases between. The CDR3 sequence is 13 residues long. Germline V CDR1 and CDR2: SNHLY, FYNNEI. CDR3 in DNA: TGTGCCAGCACTATGACAGGTCAGGTCGAAGCTTTCTTT. Translating it yields CASTMTGQVEAFF.

The count of this clone is one. This rearrangement joins TRBV5-1 to TRBJ2-1; TRBD2 matches at 8 bases. In germline, CDR1 is SGHRS, CDR2 YFSETQ. With 2 bases clipped from V and 8 bases from J, the junction kept 12 bases outside the gene matches. This CDR3 has 16 residues. The CDR3 coding sequence is TGCGCCAGCAGCTTAACCGGGGGGGCGTTTAACGATGAGCAGTTCTTC. Translating it yields CASSLTGGAFNDEQFF.

The J gene is TRBJ1-4, the V gene TRBV9; TRBD1 aligns across 8 bases. CDR1 is SGDLS and CDR2 is YYNGEE in the germline V gene. With V trimmed by 0 bases and J by 0 bases, 1 base remained unmatched. The CDR3 is made up of 16 amino acids. The CDR3 loop is CASSVGTGSTNEKLFF. The CDR3, as DNA: TGTGCCAGCAGCGTAGGGACAGGGTCAACTAATGAAAAACTGTTTTTT.

The J gene is TRBJ1-6, the V gene TRBV29-1; possible D gene TRBD1, 5 bases. The CDR3 has 11 amino acids. Germline V gives CDR1 SQVTM, CDR2 ANQGSEA. V was shortened by 6 bases and J by 10 bases, with 10 bases between the two germline ends. This chain's CDR3 is CSVGGRSPLHF. The CDR3 region has the DNA TGCAGCGTCGGGGGACGATCACCCCTCCACTTT.

The chain carries TRBV9 and TRBJ2-7, with 13 bases matching TRBD2. Germline V gene data show CDR1 as SGDLS and CDR2 as YYNGEE. The CDR3 totals 17 residues. Trimming removed 2 bases from V and 9 bases from J; junction bases left unmatched: 14. CDR3 sequence (DNA): TGTGCCAGCAGCGTTGAACCGGGACTAGCGGGGTTACAAGTGCAGTACTTC. Residues: CASSVEPGLAGLQVQYF. Variable domain in full (rest from reference TRBV9 and TRBJ2-7): DSGVTQTPKHLITATGQRVTLRCSPRSGDLSVYWYQQSLDQGLQFLIQYYNGEERAKGNILERFSAQQFPDLHSELNLSSLELGDSALYFCASSVEPGLAGLQVQYFGPGTRLTVT.

The rearrangement joins TRBV18 to TRBJ2-7, with 10 bases lining up with TRBD1. The CDR3 consists of 16 residues. Trimming removed 0 bases from V and 3 bases from J; junction bases left unmatched: 5. Germline CDR1 and CDR2: KGHSH and LQKENI. The CDR3 protein is CASSPPETGGSYEQYF. The CDR3 region has the DNA TGTGCCAGCTCACCACCCGAGACAGGGGGCAGCTACGAGCAGTACTTC.

In this sample, this clone turned up once. The CDR3 loop is CASISPGQLEAFF. CDR3 in DNA: TGTGCCAGCATATCCCCCGGACAACTCGAAGCTTTCTTT. The V gene is TRBV6-5, the J gene TRBJ1-1; maybe TRBD1 (5 bases). The V and J ends lost 7 bases and 8 bases respectively, with 17 bases between them. Germline values: CDR1 MNHEY, CDR2 SVGAGI. This CDR3 has 13 residues.

This clone was seen only a few times. V gene TRBV7-3 combines with J gene TRBJ2-1; no reliable D call. The V gene's germline CDR1 is SGHTA and CDR2 FQGTGA. V was trimmed by 5 bases and J by 14 bases, leaving 16 bases between them. This CDR3 has 12 residues. In nucleotides, the CDR3 is TGTGCCAGCAGCACCACTGGGCCACCGGAGTTCTTC. Its protein product is CASSTTGPPEFF.

The CDR3 DNA sequence: TGCGCCAGCAGCTTTCTACGGGTCCCCTACGAGCAGTACTTC. Its translation is CASSFLRVPYEQYF. V usage is TRBV5-1 and J usage is TRBJ2-7; D not resolved. The germline V and J ends were trimmed by 2 bases and 2 bases, with 11 bases remaining between them. Germline loops: CDR1 SGHRS, CDR2 YFSETQ. This CDR3 is built from 14 residues.

The chain couples TRBV7-8 to TRBJ1-2; no clear D. Trimming stripped 5 bases from V and 10 bases from J, with 23 bases between. The germline CDR1 and CDR2 sequences are SGHVS and FQNEAQ. The CDR3 has 15 amino acids. CDR3 DNA sequence: TGTGCCAGCAGCCCGTCCCGGAGGGAGCAGAGCCACTACACCTTC. It codes for CASSPSRREQSHYTF.

This clone was seen once. The chain links TRBV11-2 to TRBJ1-4; D is unresolved. Germline V gene data show CDR1 as SGHAT and CDR2 as FQNNGV. With 0 bases removed from V and 13 bases from J, the gap between germline ends came to 9 bases. The CDR3 has 12 residues. The CDR3 DNA follows: TGTGCCAGCAGCTTAGACCTTGGGAGACTGTTTTTT. As protein: CASSLDLGRLFF.

The V and J genes are TRBV10-3 and TRBJ2-5; 12 bases match TRBD2. Trimming removed 6 bases from V and 1 base from J; junction bases left unmatched: 3. The CDR3 is made up of 15 amino acids. The germline CDR1 and CDR2 sequences are ENHRY and SYGVKD. In DNA form, the CDR3 reads TGTGCCATCAGATCTAGCGGGAGGGGCCAAGAGACCCAGTACTTC. It encodes CAIRSSGRGQETQYF.

This rearrangement joins TRBV7-3 to TRBJ2-1; possible D gene TRBD2, 5 bases. The CDR3 has 15 amino acids. V dropped 3 bases and J dropped 0 bases, with 9 bases sitting between them. The V gene's germline CDR1 is SGHTA and CDR2 FQGTGA. The CDR3 here is CASSLGGRSYNEQFF. In DNA form, the CDR3 reads TGTGCCAGCAGCTTGGGCGGGCGCTCCTACAATGAGCAGTTCTTC. Complete variable domain (other parts from reference TRBV7-3 and TRBJ2-1): GAGVSQTPSNKVTEKGKYVELRCDPISGHTALYWYRQSLGQGPEFLIYFQGTGAADDSGLPNDRFFAVRPEGSVSTLKIQRTERGDSAVYLCASSLGGRSYNEQFFGPGTRLTVL.

The rearrangement uses TRBV5-6 and TRBJ2-1, with 9 bases aligning to TRBD2. The V and J ends lost 0 bases and 8 bases, in that order; junction bases with no gene match: 6. The CDR3 sequence is 15 residues long. Looked up from germline, CDR1 is SGHDT and CDR2 is YYEEEE. The CDR3 sequence: CASSLVREGPDEQFF. The CDR3 region has the DNA TGTGCCAGCAGCTTGGTGCGGGAGGGCCCAGATGAGCAGTTCTTC. The complete variable domain, with remaining parts taken from reference TRBV5-6 and TRBJ2-1, reads DAGVTQSPTHLIKTRGQQVTLRCSPKSGHDTVSWYQQALGQGPQFIFQYYEEEERQRGNFPDRFSGHQFPNYSSELNVNALLLGDSALYLCASSLVREGPDEQFFGPGTRLTVL.

The chain has TRBV7-3 and TRBJ2-2, with D perhaps TRBD1 (5 bases). Germline V CDR1 and CDR2: SGHTA, FQGTGA. Trimming took 5 bases from V and 0 from J, leaving 13 bases between them. The CDR3 spans 16 residues. DNA of the CDR3: TGTGCCAGCAGCCCCCTACCGACAGCGAACACCGGGGAGCTGTTTTTT. As protein: CASSPLPTANTGELFF.